This T cell receptor (beta chain) was documented in a study of T cell changes during pregnancy in multiple sclerosis (dated 2019 in TCRdb). For the study in its entirety: Changes in the T cell repertoire over the course of pregnancy were examined in this study in women with multiple sclerosis.

As regards this clone: The clone's antigen remains unknown. Base qualities are not recorded, but no much larger clone differs from it by a single base.

The CDR1 and CDR2 encoded by the germline V gene are LGHNA and YNFKEQ. CDR3 length: 18 amino acids, cysteine to phenylalanine. Just CDR3 DNA is preserved here, 54 bases in frame from base 1. The V and J ends are trimmed by 0 bases and 0 bases, leaving 18 bases between them. Library prep was done by the immunoSEQ multiplex PCR assay. TCRdb obtained this table from immuneACCESS and retained in-frame rearrangements with V and J assigned. These tables miss some clones; where compared with another copy, unresolved V genes account for less than half of the shortfall, and the remainder is unexplained. Recorded for this sample are around 66,000 clones; 91% of them occurred a single time. The ten largest clones represent less than 1.5% of the sample.

The rearranged chain carries TRBV4-2 and TRBJ2-7; the D gene is perhaps TRBD1, on 5 matching bases. Sequenced here: peripheral blood, sampled after pregnancy. This clonotype was obtained from a female donor in good health, enrolled as a control in a pregnancy study. The nucleotides are TGTGCCAGCAGCCAAGAGCTGGTAGGCAGGGCAGCCTCCTACGAGCAGTACTTC. This codes for CASSQELVGRAASYEQYF.